One sample yielded the 9 T cell receptor beta chains listed below, sequenced in a study of T-cell reconstitution after alpha-beta-depleted transplantation in children. Unique molecular identifiers featured in how the TCRbeta library was prepared. TCRdb reprocessed the PCR reads with MiXCR, giving one entry per CDR3 protein. The table includes about 580,000 distinct CDR3 sequences, roughly 27% detected once. The sample in question was PBMCs, obtained before TCRalphabeta/CD19-depleted stem cell transplant. The source is a boy less than two years old with Wiskott-Aldrich syndrome, due to receive a stem cell transplant.

The gene calls are TRBV9 and TRBJ2-1; the match to TRBD2 covers 7 bases. Germline loops: CDR1 SGDLS, CDR2 YYNGEE. The length of the CDR3 is 15 residues. Trimming took 0 bases from V and 6 from J; bases not matched to a gene: 6. Here the CDR3 reads CASSVGLASGNEQFF. In DNA form, the CDR3 reads TGTGCCAGCAGCGTAGGTTTGGCTAGCGGCAATGAGCAGTTCTTC.

The chain uses TRBV6-1 and TRBJ1-4; the D gene is possibly TRBD1 (5 bases). V lost 7 bases to trimming and J lost 10 bases, with 19 bases between them. CDR3 length: 14 amino acids. Germline CDR1 is MNHNS and CDR2 is SASEGT. CDR3 in amino acids: CASKGLQEEGKLFF. CDR3 coding DNA: TGTGCCAGCAAAGGATTACAGGAGGAAGGAAAACTGTTTTTT.

V and J are TRBV6-1 and TRBJ2-6, with a weak D call TRBD1 (6 bases). CDR1 is MNHNS and CDR2 is SASEGT in the germline V gene. V was clipped by 6 bases and J by 0 bases, with 12 bases between them. The CDR3 extends over 16 amino acids. The CDR3 sequence is CASSRTVSSGANVLTF. The CDR3, as DNA: TGTGCCAGCAGCCGGACAGTTAGCTCTGGGGCCAACGTCCTGACTTTC.

The J gene is TRBJ2-5, the V gene TRBV4-1; D may be TRBD1 or TRBD2 (6 bases each). This CDR3 region has 15 residues. With 4 bases removed from V and 4 bases from J, the gap between germline ends came to 16 bases. Germline loops: CDR1 MGHRA, CDR2 YSYEKL. CDR3 region: CASSPRGGPIETQYF. Here the CDR3 DNA reads TGCGCCAGCAGCCCCAGGGGAGGCCCTATAGAGACCCAGTACTTC.

This clonotype was seen only a few times. The chain combines TRBV5-1 with TRBJ2-3; no definite D call. The germline V gene has CDR1 SGHRS and CDR2 YFSETQ. Trimming took 1 base from V and 2 from J, leaving 11 bases between them. This CDR3 comprises 15 residues. The CDR3 coding sequence is TGCGCCAGCAGCTTGATAGGCGGAAACACAGATACGCAGTATTTT. It yields the protein CASSLIGGNTDTQYF.

The V and J genes are TRBV3-1 and TRBJ2-2; D gene uncertain. V lost 4 bases to trimming and J lost 3 bases, with 9 bases between them. CDR3 length: 14 residues. The germline gives CDR1 LGHDT, CDR2 YNNKEL (reference sequence). The CDR3: CASSPPQYTGELFF. CDR3 sequence (DNA): TGTGCCAGCAGCCCCCCCCAGTACACCGGGGAGCTGTTTTTT.

The table lists this clonotype with a few counts. The chain combines TRBV6-5 with TRBJ2-6; D is unclear. The V gene's germline CDR1 is MNHEY and CDR2 SVGAGI. The CDR3 consists of 17 residues. V lost 0 bases, J lost 0 bases, and 9 bases lay in between. CDR3 region: CASSYSFRSSGANVLTF. CDR3 DNA sequence: TGTGCCAGCAGTTACTCGTTTCGGAGCTCTGGGGCCAACGTCCTGACTTTC.

This rearrangement joins TRBV6-2 or TRBV6-3 to TRBJ2-7, with D unclear. Trimming left V 6 bases short and J 3 bases short, with 12 bases between. CDR1 MNHEY and CDR2 SVGEGT come from the germline V gene. The CDR3 contains 13 residues. CDR3 in amino acids: CASSQTRCYEQYF. CDR3 nucleotides: TGTGCCAGCAGCCAAACAAGATGCTACGAGCAGTACTTC.

This clonotype turned up a few times. The rearrangement uses TRBV7-2 and TRBJ2-7; 8 nucleotides agree with TRBD2. This CDR3 is 14 amino acids long. The ends lost 6 bases at V and 1 base at J; junction bases unmatched: 5. Per the germline V gene, CDR1 is SGHTA and CDR2 is FQGNSA. DNA for the CDR3: TGTGCCAGCAGATATAGCGGGAATTCCTACGAGCAGTACTTC. This encodes CASRYSGNSYEQYF.